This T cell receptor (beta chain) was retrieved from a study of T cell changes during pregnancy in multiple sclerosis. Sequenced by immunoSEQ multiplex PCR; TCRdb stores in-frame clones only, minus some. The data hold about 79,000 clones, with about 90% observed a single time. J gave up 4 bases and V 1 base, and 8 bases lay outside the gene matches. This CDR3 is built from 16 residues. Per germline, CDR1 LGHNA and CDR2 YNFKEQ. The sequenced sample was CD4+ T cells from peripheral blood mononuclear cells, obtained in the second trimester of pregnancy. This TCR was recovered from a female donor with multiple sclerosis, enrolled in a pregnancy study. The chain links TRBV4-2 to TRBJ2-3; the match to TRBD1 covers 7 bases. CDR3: CASSQGDRVFADTQYF. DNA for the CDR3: TGTGCCAGCAGCCAAGGCGACAGGGTTTTTGCAGATACGCAGTATTTT.